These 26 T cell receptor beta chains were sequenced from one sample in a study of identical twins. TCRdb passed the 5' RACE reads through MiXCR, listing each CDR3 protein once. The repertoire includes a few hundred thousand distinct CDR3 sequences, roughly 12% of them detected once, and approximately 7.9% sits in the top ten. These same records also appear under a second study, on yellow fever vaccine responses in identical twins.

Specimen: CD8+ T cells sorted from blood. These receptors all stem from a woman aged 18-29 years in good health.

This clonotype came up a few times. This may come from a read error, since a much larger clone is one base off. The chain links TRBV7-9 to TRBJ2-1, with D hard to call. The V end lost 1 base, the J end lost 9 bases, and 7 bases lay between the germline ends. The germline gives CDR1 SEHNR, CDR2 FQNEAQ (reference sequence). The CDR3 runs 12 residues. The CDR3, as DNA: TGTGCCAGCAGCTTAGGAGCGACTGAGCAGTTCTTC. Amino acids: CASSLGATEQFF.

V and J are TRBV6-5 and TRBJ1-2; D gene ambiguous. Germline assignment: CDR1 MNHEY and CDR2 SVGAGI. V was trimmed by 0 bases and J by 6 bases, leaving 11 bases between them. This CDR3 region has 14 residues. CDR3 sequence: CASSYSSPWNGYTF. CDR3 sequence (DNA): TGTGCCAGCAGTTACTCGAGCCCTTGGAATGGCTACACCTTC.

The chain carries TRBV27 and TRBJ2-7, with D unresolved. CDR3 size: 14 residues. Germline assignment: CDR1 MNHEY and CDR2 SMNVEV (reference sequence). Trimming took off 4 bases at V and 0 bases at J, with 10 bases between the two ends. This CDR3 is CASSSSPGSYEQYV. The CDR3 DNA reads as TGTGCCAGCAGTTCGTCACCCGGCTCCTACGAGCAGTACGTC.

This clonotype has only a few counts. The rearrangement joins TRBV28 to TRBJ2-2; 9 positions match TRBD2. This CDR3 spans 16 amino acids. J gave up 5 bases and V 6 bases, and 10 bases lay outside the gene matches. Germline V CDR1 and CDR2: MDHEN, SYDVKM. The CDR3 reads CASSPLEREDTGELFF. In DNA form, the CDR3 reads TGTGCCAGCAGCCCCCTAGAGCGGGAGGATACCGGGGAGCTGTTTTTT. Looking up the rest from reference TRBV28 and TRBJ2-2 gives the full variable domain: DVKVTQSSRYLVKRTGEKVFLECVQDMDHENMFWYRQDPGLGLRLIYFSYDVKMKEKGDIPEGYSVSREKKERFSLILESASTNQTSMYLCASSPLEREDTGELFFGEGSRLTVL.

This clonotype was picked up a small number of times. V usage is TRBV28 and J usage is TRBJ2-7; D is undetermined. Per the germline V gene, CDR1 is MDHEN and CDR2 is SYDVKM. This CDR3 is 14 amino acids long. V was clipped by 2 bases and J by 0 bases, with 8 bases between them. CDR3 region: CASSLAELSYEQYF. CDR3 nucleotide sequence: TGTGCCAGCAGTTTAGCGGAACTCTCCTACGAGCAGTACTTC.

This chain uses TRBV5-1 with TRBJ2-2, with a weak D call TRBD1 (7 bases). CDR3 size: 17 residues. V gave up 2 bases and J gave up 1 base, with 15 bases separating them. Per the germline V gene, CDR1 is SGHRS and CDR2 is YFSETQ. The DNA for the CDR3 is TGCGCCAGCAGCTTCCATCGCGGGACAGAGAACACCGGGGAGCTGTTTTTT. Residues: CASSFHRGTENTGELFF.

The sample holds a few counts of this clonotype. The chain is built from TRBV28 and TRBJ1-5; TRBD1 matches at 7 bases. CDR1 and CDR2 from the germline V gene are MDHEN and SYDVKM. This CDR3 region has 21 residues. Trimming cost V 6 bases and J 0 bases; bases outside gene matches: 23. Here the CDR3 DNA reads TGTGCCAGCAGCCACCCTGAAGCAAATGACAGGGTGGCAGATAGCAATCAGCCCCAGCATTTT. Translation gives CASSHPEANDRVADSNQPQHF.

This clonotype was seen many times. The CDR3 is CASSQEVGTVYEQYF. The CDR3 DNA reads as TGTGCCAGCAGCCAAGAAGTCGGGACAGTCTACGAGCAGTACTTC. This chain joins TRBV4-2 and TRBJ2-7; TRBD1 agrees at 7 bases. This CDR3 has 15 amino acids. The V and J ends lost 0 bases and 3 bases, in that order; junction bases with no gene match: 5. Germline-derived CDR1 and CDR2 are LGHNA and YNFKEQ.

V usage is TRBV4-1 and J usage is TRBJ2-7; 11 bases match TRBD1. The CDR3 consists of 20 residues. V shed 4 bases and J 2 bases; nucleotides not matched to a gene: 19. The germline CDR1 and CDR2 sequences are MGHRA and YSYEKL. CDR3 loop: CASSPIRYILGQGVPYEQYV. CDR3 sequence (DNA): TGCGCCAGCAGCCCGATAAGATATATTCTGGGACAGGGGGTTCCCTACGAGCAGTACGTC.

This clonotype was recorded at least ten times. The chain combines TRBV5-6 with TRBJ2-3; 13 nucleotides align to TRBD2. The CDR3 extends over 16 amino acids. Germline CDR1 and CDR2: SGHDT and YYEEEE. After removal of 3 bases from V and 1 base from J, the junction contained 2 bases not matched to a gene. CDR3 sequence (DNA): TGTGCCAGCAGCTCCGGACTAGCGGGGGGCACAGATACGCAGTATTTT. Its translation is CASSSGLAGGTDTQYF.

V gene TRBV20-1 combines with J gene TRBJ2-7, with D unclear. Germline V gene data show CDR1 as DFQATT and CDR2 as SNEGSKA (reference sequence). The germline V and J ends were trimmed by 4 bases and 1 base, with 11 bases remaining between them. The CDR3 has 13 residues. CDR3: CSATELYSYEQYF. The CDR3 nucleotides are TGCAGTGCTACGGAACTATATTCCTACGAGCAGTACTTC.

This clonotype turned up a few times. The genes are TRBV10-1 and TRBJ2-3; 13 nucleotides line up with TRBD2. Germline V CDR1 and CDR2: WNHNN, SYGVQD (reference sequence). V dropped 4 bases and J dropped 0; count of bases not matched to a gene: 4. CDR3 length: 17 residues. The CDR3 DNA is TGCGCCAGCAGTGGGACTAGCGGGGGCCACAGCACAGATACGCAGTATTTT. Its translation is CASSGTSGGHSTDTQYF.

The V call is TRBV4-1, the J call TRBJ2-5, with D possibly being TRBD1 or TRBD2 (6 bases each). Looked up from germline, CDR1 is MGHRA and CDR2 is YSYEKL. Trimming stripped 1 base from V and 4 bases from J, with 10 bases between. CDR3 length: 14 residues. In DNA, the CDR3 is TGCGCCAGCAGCCAAGCGGGGGCGAGAGAGACCCAGTACTTC. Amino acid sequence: CASSQAGARETQYF.

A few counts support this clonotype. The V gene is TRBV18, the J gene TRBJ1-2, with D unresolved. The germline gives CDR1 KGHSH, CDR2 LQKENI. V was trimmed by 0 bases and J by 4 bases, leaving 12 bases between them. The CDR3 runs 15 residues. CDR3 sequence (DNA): TGTGCCAGCTCACCACCGTCGGACGAGGGCTATGGCTACACCTTC. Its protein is CASSPPSDEGYGYTF.

CDR3 sequence (DNA): TGTGCCAGCAGTGATGGCGAAGGCAATCAGCCCCAGCATTTT. Protein sequence: CASSDGEGNQPQHF. V is TRBV2 and J is TRBJ1-5; no clear D gene. V dropped 3 bases and J dropped 2 bases, with 8 bases sitting between them. This CDR3 is built from 14 residues. Looked up from germline, CDR1 is SNHLY and CDR2 is FYNNEI.

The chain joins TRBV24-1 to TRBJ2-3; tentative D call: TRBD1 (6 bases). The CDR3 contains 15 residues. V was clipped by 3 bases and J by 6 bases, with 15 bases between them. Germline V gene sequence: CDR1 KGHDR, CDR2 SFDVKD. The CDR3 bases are TGTGCCACCAGTGATCGGAACAGGGAATCGGATACGCAGTATTTT. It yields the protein CATSDRNRESDTQYF.

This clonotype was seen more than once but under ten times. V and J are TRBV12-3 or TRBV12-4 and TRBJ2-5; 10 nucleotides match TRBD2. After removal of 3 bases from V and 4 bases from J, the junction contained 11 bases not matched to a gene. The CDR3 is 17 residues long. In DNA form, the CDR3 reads TGTGCCAGCAGTTTGGGGACTAGCGCAACAGGGGGAGAGACCCAGTACTTC. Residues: CASSLGTSATGGETQYF.

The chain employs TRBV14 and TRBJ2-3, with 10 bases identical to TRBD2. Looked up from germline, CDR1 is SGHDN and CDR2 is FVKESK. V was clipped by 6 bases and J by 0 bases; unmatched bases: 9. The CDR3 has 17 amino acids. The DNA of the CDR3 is TGTGCCAGCAGTCCCCCCCTAGCGGGGGTGAGCACAGATACGCAGTATTTT. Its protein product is CASSPPLAGVSTDTQYF.

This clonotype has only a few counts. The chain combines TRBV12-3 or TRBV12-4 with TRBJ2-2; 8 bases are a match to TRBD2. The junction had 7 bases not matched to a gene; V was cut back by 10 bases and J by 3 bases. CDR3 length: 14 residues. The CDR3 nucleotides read TGTGCCAACCCCGGGACTAGAGACACCGGGGAGCTGTTTTTT. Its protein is CANPGTRDTGELFF.

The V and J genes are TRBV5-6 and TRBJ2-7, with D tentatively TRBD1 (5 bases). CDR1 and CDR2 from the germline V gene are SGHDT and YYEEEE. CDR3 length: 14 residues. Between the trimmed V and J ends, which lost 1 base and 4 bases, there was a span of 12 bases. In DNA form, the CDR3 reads TGTGCCAGCAGCTTGTTACAGGCCCATTACGAGCAGTACTTC. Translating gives CASSLLQAHYEQYF.

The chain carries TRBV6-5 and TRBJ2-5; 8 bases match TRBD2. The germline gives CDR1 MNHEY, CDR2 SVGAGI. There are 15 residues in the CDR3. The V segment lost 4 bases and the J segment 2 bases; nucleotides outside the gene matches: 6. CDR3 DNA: TGTGCCAGCAGTTGGGCGGGAGGCCTACAAGAGACCCAGTACTTC. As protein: CASSWAGGLQETQYF.

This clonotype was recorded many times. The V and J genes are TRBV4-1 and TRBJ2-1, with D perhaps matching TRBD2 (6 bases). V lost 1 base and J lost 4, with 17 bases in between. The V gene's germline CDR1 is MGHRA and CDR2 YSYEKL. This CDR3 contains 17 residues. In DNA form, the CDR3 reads TGCGCCAGCAGCCAAGTGTCGCGGGGTCCCCCGTACAATGAGCAGTTCTTC. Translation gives CASSQVSRGPPYNEQFF.

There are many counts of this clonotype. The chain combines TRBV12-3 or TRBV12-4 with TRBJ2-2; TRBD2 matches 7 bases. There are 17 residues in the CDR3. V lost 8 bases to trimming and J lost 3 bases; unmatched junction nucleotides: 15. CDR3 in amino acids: CASAQPRGSSYTGELFF. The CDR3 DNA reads TGTGCCAGCGCACAACCCCGCGGGAGCAGCTACACCGGGGAGCTGTTTTTT.

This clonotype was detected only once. In DNA form, the CDR3 reads TGTGCCAGCAGTTCAGGGTCACACAGGAATGAGCAGTTCTTC. This codes for CASSSGSHRNEQFF. This sequence joins TRBV27 and TRBJ2-1, with D maybe TRBD1 (5 bases). The CDR3 sequence is 14 residues long. Germline lookup yields CDR1 MNHEY and CDR2 SMNVEV (reference sequence). The ends were cut back, 4 bases at V and 7 bases at J, with 14 bases in the middle.

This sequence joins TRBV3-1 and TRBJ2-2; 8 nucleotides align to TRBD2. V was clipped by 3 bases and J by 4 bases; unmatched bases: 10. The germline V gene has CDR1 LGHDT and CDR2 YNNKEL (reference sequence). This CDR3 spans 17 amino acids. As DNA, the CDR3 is TGTGCCAGCAGCCACTCGATAACCCGGGGGGGCACCGGGGAGCTGTTTTTT. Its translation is CASSHSITRGGTGELFF. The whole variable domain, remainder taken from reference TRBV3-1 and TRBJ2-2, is DTAVSQTPKYLVTQMGNDKSIKCEQNLGHDTMYWYKQDSKKFLKIMFSYNNKELIINETVPNRFSPKSPDKAHLNLHINSLELGDSAVYFCASSHSITRGGTGELFFGEGSRLTVL.

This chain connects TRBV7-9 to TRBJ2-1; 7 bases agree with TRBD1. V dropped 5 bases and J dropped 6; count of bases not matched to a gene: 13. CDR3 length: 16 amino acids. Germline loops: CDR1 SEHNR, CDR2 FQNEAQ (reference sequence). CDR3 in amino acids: CASSLPQGEYSNEQFF. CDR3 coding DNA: TGTGCCAGCAGCCTCCCGCAGGGGGAATATAGCAATGAGCAGTTCTTC.